One and the same sample provided the 2 T cell receptor beta chains below, sequenced in a study of sequential checkpoint blockade in melanoma. TCRdb's table, derived via immunoSEQ multiplex PCR, lists solely in-frame clones and lacks some. The table has some 40,000 clones, just under 85% seen once. Described treatment: randomized to nivolumab then ipilimumab (arm A) or the reverse (arm B). This specimen consisted of CD8+ T cells sorted from blood (inferred from file names), obtained from a patient given nivolumab and ipilimumab in sequence. These receptor sequences come from a human donor with melanoma.

Relative to its sample, this clone is large (0.1 to 1%). This sequence joins TRBV2 and TRBJ1-5; 7 nucleotides align to TRBD1. V lost 4 bases to trimming and J lost 6 bases; unmatched junction nucleotides: 6. The CDR3 runs 14 residues. Germline lookup yields CDR1 SNHLY and CDR2 FYNNEI. The CDR3 DNA follows: TGTGCCAGCAGTGGACAGGGTTTGATTCAGCCCCAGCATTTT. Protein: CASSGQGLIQPQHF.

The rearrangement uses TRBV6-5 and TRBJ2-2, with TRBD1 identical over 8 bases. J was trimmed by 7 bases and V by 0 bases; bases with no gene match: 7. The CDR3 length is 16 residues. Germline V gene lookup returns CDR1 MNHEY and CDR2 SVGAGI. The CDR3 spells CASSYSSPGGYGELFF. Written as DNA, the CDR3 is TGTGCCAGCAGTTACTCGAGCCCAGGGGGCTACGGGGAGCTGTTTTTT.